Listed below are T cell receptor beta chains from one sample, sequenced in a study of T-cell memory formation after mild COVID-19. One entry per CDR3 protein results from TCRdb running MiXCR on the 5' RACE reads. The table includes about 470,000 distinct CDR3 sequences, 15% to 20% detected once. The source material was PBMCs or a T cell subset sorted from them (not recorded which). These receptor sequences come from an adult woman who had mild COVID-19 (a few samples of this study predate the infection). Cell type and time point are not known. CDR3s include the opening cysteine and the closing phenylalanine or tryptophan. The order of the fields is J gene, V gene, CDR3 protein.

J gene: TRBJ2-5; V gene: TRBV7-9; CDR3 protein: CASSLGLAAHQETQYF
J gene: TRBJ2-3; V gene: TRBV5-1; CDR3 protein: CASSLDPSGQGAATQYF
J gene: TRBJ1-1; V gene: TRBV9; CDR3 protein: CASSTGHLNTEAFF
J gene: TRBJ2-7; V gene: TRBV7-6; CDR3 protein: CASSPWTQAYEQYF
J gene: TRBJ2-1; V gene: TRBV29-1; CDR3 protein: CSVVETSAYNEQFF
J gene: TRBJ2-3; V gene: TRBV7-7; CDR3 protein: CASSLNRDTDTQYF
J gene: TRBJ2-7; V gene: TRBV12-3/TRBV12-4; CDR3 protein: CASSLPGGEDYEQSF
J gene: TRBJ2-7; V gene: TRBV11-2; CDR3 protein: CASSLGTSGIVAYEQYF
J gene: TRBJ1-5; V gene: TRBV20-1; CDR3 protein: CSARGASNQPQHF
J gene: TRBJ2-3; V gene: TRBV2; CDR3 protein: CASSEKRGGADTQYF
J gene: TRBJ2-7; V gene: TRBV12-3/TRBV12-4; CDR3 protein: CASSSGPPRDEQYF
J gene: TRBJ1-4; V gene: TRBV6-5; CDR3 protein: CASSYSGHLEGKLFF
J gene: TRBJ1-1; V gene: TRBV7-6; CDR3 protein: CASTNRGQGASEAFF
J gene: TRBJ1-4; V gene: TRBV20-1; CDR3 protein: CSARPGQANEKLFF
J gene: TRBJ2-7; V gene: TRBV5-1; CDR3 protein: CASSPGARPYEQYF
J gene: TRBJ2-3; V gene: TRBV5-1; CDR3 protein: CASNGGGRTDTQYF
J gene: TRBJ2-5; V gene: TRBV5-6; CDR3 protein: CASSSFRKGRVETQYF
J gene: TRBJ2-1; V gene: TRBV5-5; CDR3 protein: CASSLEVAGLREQFF
J gene: TRBJ2-5; V gene: TRBV5-5; CDR3 protein: CASSLLVGVELETQYF
J gene: TRBJ2-3; V gene: TRBV14; CDR3 protein: CASSQGLLTDTQYF
J gene: TRBJ1-1; V gene: TRBV10-2; CDR3 protein: CASRGLANTEAFF
J gene: TRBJ2-5; V gene: TRBV24-1; CDR3 protein: CATSDSMPETQYF